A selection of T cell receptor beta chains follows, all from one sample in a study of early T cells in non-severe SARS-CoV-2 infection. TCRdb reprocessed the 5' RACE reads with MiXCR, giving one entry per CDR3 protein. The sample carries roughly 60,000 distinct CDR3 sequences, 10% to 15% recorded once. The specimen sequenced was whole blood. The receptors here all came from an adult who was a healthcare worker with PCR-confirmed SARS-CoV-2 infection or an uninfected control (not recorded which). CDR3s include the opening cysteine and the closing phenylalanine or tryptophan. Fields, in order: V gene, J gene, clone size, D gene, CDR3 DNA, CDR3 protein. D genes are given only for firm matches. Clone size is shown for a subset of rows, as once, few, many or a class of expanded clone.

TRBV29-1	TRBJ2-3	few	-	TGCAGCGTTGACCAGGGGTCGGATACGCAGTATTTT	CSVDQGSDTQYF
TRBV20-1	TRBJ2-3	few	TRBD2	TGCAGTGCTACTTCAAGCGGGATTAGCACAGATACGCAGTATTTT	CSATSSGISTDTQYF
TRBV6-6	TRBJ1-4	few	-	TGTGCCAGCAGTGGCGACATTCCTAATGAAAAACTGTTTTTT	CASSGDIPNEKLFF
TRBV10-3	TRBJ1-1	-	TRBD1	TGTGCCATTTCCCGGACAGGGTCGGGAACTGAAGCTTTCTTT	CAISRTGSGTEAFF
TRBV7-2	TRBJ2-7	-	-	TGTGCCAGCAGCGGTAGTGGCTACGAGCAGTACTTC	CASSGSGYEQYF
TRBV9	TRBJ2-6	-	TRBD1	TGTGCCAGCAGCGTAGTGACAGGGGCGGCCAACGTCCTGACTTTC	CASSVVTGAANVLTF
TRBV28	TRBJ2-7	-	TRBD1	TGTGCCAGCAGTTTCGCTTTTGACCCCACAGGGGACTACGAGCAGTACTTC	CASSFAFDPTGDYEQYF
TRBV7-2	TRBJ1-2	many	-	TGTGCCAGCAACCCAACGGGGGTCGGCTATGGCTACACCTTC	CASNPTGVGYGYTF
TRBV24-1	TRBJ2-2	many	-	TGTGCCACCAGTGATTTACCGGCCGATACGAACACCGGGGAGCTGTTTTTT	CATSDLPADTNTGELFF
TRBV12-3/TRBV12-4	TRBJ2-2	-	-	TGTGCCAGCAGTTTAGCAGGGGTGAATGCCGGGGAGCTGTTTTTT	CASSLAGVNAGELFF
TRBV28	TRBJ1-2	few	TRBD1	TGTGCCAGCAGTTTATTCCGGGACAGGGCTGGCTACACCTTC	CASSLFRDRAGYTF